The rows below give T cell receptor beta chains drawn from one sample of a study of OX40 agonist ivuxolimab in advanced cancers. The data were produced by immunoSEQ multiplex PCR, yet TCRdb's version contains in-frame clones alone and is incomplete. The data show about 89,000 clones, with roughly 84% seen just once and approximately 0.3% held by the top ten. This sample comprised CD4+ or CD8+ T cells sorted from blood, obtained in a trial of the OX40 agonist ivuxolimab. The receptor set was obtained from an adult with an advanced solid tumor such as melanoma, head and neck, liver or kidney cancer. Both conserved end residues are part of each CDR3. D genes are given only for firm matches. Clone size, where shown, is once, few, many, or a class for clones that have expanded.

CDR3nt,CDR3aa,d_gene,len,j_gene,v_gene,abundance
TGTGCCAGCAGCCCCAGGGTGTCTAGCGGGGCGTACAATGAGCAGTTCTTC,CASSPRVSSGAYNEQFF,TRBD2,17,TRBJ2-1,TRBV7-2,NA
TGTGCCAGTAGTACCGCTAGCGGGGGGGCAATCAATGAGCAGTTCTTC,CASSTASGGAINEQFF,TRBD2,16,TRBJ2-1,TRBV19,NA
TGTGCCAGCAGTTTCCCGGGGCCGGGGGGGGCGTACGAGCAGTACTTC,CASSFPGPGGAYEQYF,TRBD2,16,TRBJ2-7,TRBV28,NA
TGTGCCAGCAGTTTGGCTCCCTCCCATGGATCTACCGGGGAGCTGTTTTTT,CASSLAPSHGSTGELFF,NA,17,TRBJ2-2,TRBV27,NA
TGTGCTAGTGGTTTGCGGTCCGCAGGGCGCGGCGGGGAGCTGTTTTTT,CASGLRSAGRGGELFF,NA,16,TRBJ2-2,TRBV12-5,NA
TGCGCCAGCAGCTTGGTTCGAGACGGGACACGTAACCTCCACTTT,CASSLVRDGTRNLHF,NA,15,TRBJ1-6,TRBV5-1,once
TGTGCCTGGGATCCGGGACCGTCGGGGACCCAGTACTTC,CAWDPGPSGTQYF,NA,13,TRBJ2-5,TRBV30,NA
TGTGCCAGCAGTACGTCTAACTATGGCTACACCTTC,CASSTSNYGYTF,NA,12,TRBJ1-2,TRBV2,NA
TGTGCCAGCAGTTACTCCGCAGTGAGCACAGATACGCAGTATTTT,CASSYSAVSTDTQYF,NA,15,TRBJ2-3,TRBV6-5,NA
TGTGCCAGTACCGGGGAACTCTATGGCTACACCTTC,CASTGELYGYTF,NA,12,TRBJ1-2,TRBV19,few
TGCAGCGTTGGCCAACAGGGGACAAGTGGCTACACCTTC,CSVGQQGTSGYTF,TRBD1,13,TRBJ1-2,TRBV29-1,NA
TGTGCCAGCAGCCCGCTTGTCTCTAAGGACACTGAAGCTTTCTTT,CASSPLVSKDTEAFF,NA,15,TRBJ1-1,TRBV14,NA
TGTGCCAGCAGTTTGGGCCCTCGGGGAGTGCAAGAGACCCAGTACTTC,CASSLGPRGVQETQYF,NA,16,TRBJ2-5,TRBV27,NA
TGTGCCAGCAGTTATCTAGGGAACACTGAAGCTTTCTTT,CASSYLGNTEAFF,NA,13,TRBJ1-1,TRBV6-5,NA
TGTGCCAGCAGCTACGGGACCAGGGCTGGAAACACCATATATTTT,CASSYGTRAGNTIYF,NA,15,TRBJ1-3,TRBV11-2,NA
TGTGCCACCAGCCTAGGACAGGGGCGAAACACTGAAGCTTTCTTT,CATSLGQGRNTEAFF,TRBD1,15,TRBJ1-1,TRBV15,NA
TGTGCCATCACGATGGACAGGGCGAACACTGAAGCTTTCTTT,CAITMDRANTEAFF,TRBD1,14,TRBJ1-1,TRBV10-3,NA
TGCGCCAGCAGCCAAGATTATGGGAGGGACTATGGCTACACCTTC,CASSQDYGRDYGYTF,NA,15,TRBJ1-2,TRBV4-3,NA
TGTGCCAGCAGTCATGGGACAGGTTTATATGGCTACACCTTC,CASSHGTGLYGYTF,TRBD1,14,TRBJ1-2,TRBV28,NA
TGTGCCAGCAGTGCACAGGGGTGGGGGGGCTACACCTTC,CASSAQGWGGYTF,TRBD1,13,TRBJ1-2,TRBV2,NA
TGTGCCAGCAGCTTAGCGGGGGGCCACAATGAGCAGTTCTTC,CASSLAGGHNEQFF,NA,14,TRBJ2-1,TRBV7-2,NA
TGTGCCAGCAGTTTATCGACCGGGACAGGGGGCAATGAGCAGTTCTTC,CASSLSTGTGGNEQFF,TRBD1,16,TRBJ2-1,TRBV27,NA
TGTGCCAGCAGCCCTGGAATGTACTGGGCCGGCTACACCTTC,CASSPGMYWAGYTF,NA,14,TRBJ1-2,TRBV7-2,NA
TGTGCCAGCAGCTTCCAGGGTGGGGAGACCCAGTACTTC,CASSFQGGETQYF,NA,13,TRBJ2-5,TRBV11-3,NA
TGTGCCAGTAGTATAGATGTTTCAACAGCTCATCTCTATGGCTACACCTTC,CASSIDVSTAHLYGYTF,NA,17,TRBJ1-2,TRBV19,few
TGTGCCAGCAGTTTAAGCGGGGGAAGTTTCGAGCAGTACTTC,CASSLSGGSFEQYF,TRBD2,14,TRBJ2-7,TRBV6-5,NA
TGTGCCAGCAGTGAACAGGGGGCGAACACTGAAGCTTTCTTT,CASSEQGANTEAFF,TRBD1,14,TRBJ1-1,TRBV6-1,once
TGTGCCAGCAGGTACAGGTTCATGAACACTGAAGCTTTCTTT,CASRYRFMNTEAFF,NA,14,TRBJ1-1,TRBV2,NA
TGTGCCAGCAGAGGAACCGGGACCAACCCCGGGGAGCTGTTTTTT,CASRGTGTNPGELFF,NA,15,TRBJ2-2,TRBV6-4,once
TGTGCCAGCAGCCAAGACCGGCTGAACAATCAGCCCCAGCATTTT,CASSQDRLNNQPQHF,NA,15,TRBJ1-5,TRBV4-2,NA
TGTGCCAGCAGAAACCGACGGGAGAACACTGAAGCTTTCTTT,CASRNRRENTEAFF,NA,14,TRBJ1-1,TRBV6-5,NA
TGTGCCAGCTCAAATCGACAGGGCTATTCGGGCGAGCAGTACTTC,CASSNRQGYSGEQYF,TRBD1,15,TRBJ2-7,TRBV18,NA
TGTGCCAGCAGTTCAATACAGGGGGTTAGCCAAAATGAGCAGTTCTTC,CASSSIQGVSQNEQFF,TRBD1,16,TRBJ2-1,TRBV27,NA
TGTGCCAGCAGCTTATTGGGGACGGCCGAGCAGTTCTTC,CASSLLGTAEQFF,NA,13,TRBJ2-1,TRBV7-8,NA
TGCGCCAGCAGCCAAGGGGGAATAGGTTACGAGCAGTACTTC,CASSQGGIGYEQYF,NA,14,TRBJ2-7,TRBV4-1,once
TGTGCCAGCAGCTCCGGGGTGGGTTCTGGAAACACCATATATTTT,CASSSGVGSGNTIYF,NA,15,TRBJ1-3,TRBV9,NA
TGTGCCAGCAGCACCTGGGGGAGCGGGTCCACCGGGGAGCTGTTTTTT,CASSTWGSGSTGELFF,NA,16,TRBJ2-2,TRBV7-2,NA
TGTGCCAGCAGGAGGAGGGGGGATTTGAACACTGAAGCTTTCTTT,CASRRRGDLNTEAFF,NA,15,TRBJ1-1,TRBV6-1,NA